Reported below is one T cell receptor (beta chain). Its antigen specificity is not known. Within one base of it there is no much larger clone, and no base qualities were kept. This entry is derived from a study of cytomegalovirus exposure and HLA in healthy donors (dated by TCRdb to the late 2010s). Regarding the research as a whole: An earlier analysis of 550 to 700 of the donors reported approximately 290 Gb of sequence data and 117 million unique TCR beta sequences from some 180 million T cells. Roughly 300 gigabases of sequencing data and 80 million or so unique TCR sequences were included in an early release covering about 620 HLA-typed donors. Of the 350 to 400 genotyped donors, approximately 82% fell in the genetic ancestry cluster associated with self-reported Caucasian donors. The study aimed to test whether cataloging public T cell receptors could reveal signatures of past pathogen exposure. The study used immunosequencing to profile the T cell repertoires of about 670 subjects and linked those repertoires to cytomegalovirus serostatus. Besides the first cohort of 550 to 750 subjects, a separate validation cohort made up of around 120 different subjects was used. The study combined high-throughput TCR immunosequencing, statistical association of individual TCRs with disease status, and machine learning to predict cytomegalovirus infection status. A later analysis re-examined previously published TCR beta repertoires from around 670 donors and added high-resolution HLA genotyping to investigate patterns of TCR occurrence. Rather than drawing on any new phenotypic data, the later analysis identified candidate immune exposures from TCR beta sequences and the way those sequences occurred across donors. An earlier analysis of more than 450 of the donors used high-throughput TCR beta sequencing to judge whether each TCR beta V gene segment behaved as functional or pseudogenic. Donor age, sex, ethnicity and CMV serostatus were compiled alongside the repertoire data. A later genetic analysis took genome-wide SNP genotypes for about 55% of the roughly 700 donors and used that subset as a discovery cohort. Every discovery cohort repertoire had been produced on one sequencing platform. HLA typing included class I and class II loci at four-digit resolution. Typing coverage differed by locus: A, B, C, DRB1 and DQB1 were typed in roughly 620-640 donors, DQA1 in 522, DPA1 in around 580, and DPB1 in 450 to 480. A handful of DR-DQ haplotypes were handled as single units for association and clustering because linkage in the cohort was strong. On average, over 200,000 unique TCR beta nucleotide sequences were sequenced per donor among fewer than 500 genotyped donors of the cohort, with 15% to 20% of those sequences being non-productive.

Overall study results and their limits: A later analysis found that HLA-associated TCR beta chains were more clonally expanded and had lower generation probabilities than equally common non-associated chains. In an earlier analysis of roughly 500 of the donors, most TCR beta V segments appeared in productive rearrangements about 90% or about 30% of the time, broadly matching IMGT annotations. Because counts were too low, roughly 18 rarely observed V segments, including chromosome 9 orphons, were left out of the earlier analysis of 587 of the donors. A later genetic analysis reported fewer N-insertions in productive TCRs among donors in an Asian-associated ancestry cluster than the roughly 670-donor mean. A later analysis found that most CMV-associated TCR beta chains appeared HLA-restricted, with HLA associations seemingly driven largely by CMV exposure. In both the original and validation cohorts, the classifier was reported to diagnose cytomegalovirus status with high specificity and sensitivity. A later analysis associated about 17,000 TCR beta sequences with specific HLA alleles at a false discovery rate of 0.05. In a later analysis, the rate of TCR association differed among HLA loci, with DRB1 alleles having the most associated TCRs and HLA-C alleles having the fewest. A further reported finding was that TCR beta sequences accurately predicted the HLA-A and HLA-B alleles for most subjects in the first cohort. A cluster of highly shared sequence variants was judged likely to represent a technical artifact of the sequencing pipeline. The presence/absence analyses assumed that sequencing depth was roughly uniform across donors, and that assumption may not be true. Correlated functional status among segregating V segments might be attributable to linkage disequilibrium, but an unknown experimental factor could not be ruled out. Because some donors lacked HLA typing at each locus, the association tests relied only on the typed subset. In the study, 150 to 200 TCR beta chains were listed as associated with cytomegalovirus. An association between a missense DCLRE1C variant and V-gene and J-gene trimming of TCR beta chains was found in a later genetic analysis and replicated in an independent cohort. In a later analysis, several top co-occurrence clusters were reported to appear linked to parvovirus B19, influenza, CMV and Epstein-Barr virus. When HLA alleles, especially DR and DQ, strongly co-occurred, TCR associations were difficult to assign to individual alleles. In this cohort, only TCR beta chains were sequenced, and detectable features were limited by the absence of alpha or paired-chain data. The only immune exposure information available for the cohort was CMV serostatus. In vitro tests confirmed that a few of the cytomegalovirus-associated TCR beta chains recognize cytomegalovirus antigens. Some IMGT-functional V segments, including TRBV6-2 and TRBV6-3, could not be distinguished by the 87-base-pair reads and were therefore excluded. It was suggested by the authors that the approach could potentially be generalized to other disease states and immunological phenotypes. Across donors, most TCR sequences were observed very rarely, whereas some public TCRs were present in many individuals.

The cohort was made up of several hundred healthy bone marrow donors. At the time of sampling, every cohort member was nominally healthy, though immune exposures that went unrecorded were likely present. The donor was CMV seropositive and belonged to the group of a few hundred seropositive cohort members. Each donor provided a peripheral blood sample, and peripheral blood mononuclear cells were used for TCR beta sequencing. The Qiagen DNeasy Blood Extraction Kit was used to extract genomic DNA from the blood cell samples. The germline V gene specifies ENHRY as CDR1 and SYGVKD as CDR2. V is pruned by 4 bases and J by 7 bases, leaving 3 bases of the junction without a gene match. Counted from cysteine to phenylalanine, this CDR3 has 12 amino acids. Only the CDR3 part of the read is kept: 36 bases, read in frame from the first base. The library was produced with the immunoSEQ multiplex PCR assay. For the multiplex PCR, a mixture combining 60 forward primers for TCR Vbeta segments and 13 reverse primers for TCR Jbeta segments was used. A multiplex PCR assay on genomic DNA amplified the CDR3 region of rearranged TCR beta genes. The amplified TCR beta libraries were sequenced on the Illumina HiSeq System as 87-base-pair reads. The authors' analysis ran thus. In a later analysis, around 80 million unique TCR beta chains were counted across the approximately 670 repertoires, and approximately 9.9 million of these chains were shared by at least two donors. To remove PCR and sequencing errors, raw reads were error-corrected and collapsed into unique sequences using a nearest-neighbor algorithm that merged closely related sequences. CDR3 sequences were aligned to IMGT reference sequences to assign V, D and J gene segments. For a sequence to be retained, a match of at least six nucleotides to both a V gene segment and a J gene segment was required. A rearrangement was called productive if the CDR3 had no stop codons and remained in frame with V and J, and every other rearrangement was called non-productive. CDR3 was defined according to IMGT convention as the region running from the second conserved V-encoded cysteine to the conserved J-encoded phenylalanine. The earlier analysis of about 590 of the donors excluded sequences that lacked an unambiguous match to a single V gene segment. An earlier analysis of fewer than 650 of the donors classified V segments as functional when productive rearrangements were above 56.7% and as segregating when the standard deviation between donors was above 5%. A statistical classification framework was built for diagnosing cytomegalovirus status from the catalog of TCR beta chain sequences. V and J gene assignment, in a later analysis, came from comparing TCR nucleotide sequences with IMGT/GENE-DB human TR gene sequences. The TCRdist pipeline was used in a later analysis to assign CDR3 sequences and most-parsimonious VDJ recombination scenarios. In a later analysis, each TCR beta chain was defined by its CDR3 amino acid sequence together with its V-gene family, and reads lacking a unique V-gene family were excluded. A later analysis removed 550 to 700 highly shared, low-generation-probability nucleotide sequences to deal with suspected cross-contamination and a sequencing artifact. For each public chain, a later analysis derived a clonal expansion index from normalized ranks of inferred template counts within each repertoire. In a later analysis, generation probabilities were computed using a VDJ recombination model fitted to out-of-frame rearrangements, and the results were checked against IGoR. In a later analysis, TCR-TCR, TCR-HLA and TCR-CMV co-occurrence was scored with hypergeometric tests, and a repertoire-size bias correction was applied to TCR pairs. A later analysis estimated false discovery rates by permuting HLA or CMV assignments 20 times. In a later analysis, co-occurring TCRs were grouped using DBSCAN, with TCRdist sequence similarity added in when clustering inside HLA-allele-positive subsets. Repertoires with fewer than 30,000 or more than 120,000 public chains, plus five repertoires with anomalous nucleotide sharing, were excluded from co-occurrence clustering. The table comes from immuneACCESS by way of TCRdb, which keeps in-frame sequences with V and J called. Part of the clones is missing from these tables; in studies checked, under half for an unresolved V gene and the rest for unknown reasons. The V and J calls and clone size come from that table; D and trimming were worked out from the DNA. The sample has over 150,000 clones on record, 73% of them singletons. The ten largest clones take up roughly 5.4% of the sample.

The chain is assembled from TRBV10-3 and TRBJ2-5, with 7 middle bases fitting TRBD1. The TCR was taken from a woman between 18 and 29 years old in good health and CMV-seropositive. Sequenced material: PBMCs. The CDR3 corresponds to CAISGTGGTQYF. In nucleotide form, the sequence is TGTGCCATCAGTGGGACAGGAGGGACCCAGTACTTC.